The 14 T cell receptor beta chains listed next were all sequenced from one sample in a study of regulatory T cells in long-lasting Graves disease. Construction of TCR beta libraries relied on iRepertoire HTBI primers and on Arm-PCR targeting CDR3 regions. MiXCR was run by TCRdb on the multiplex PCR reads, yielding one entry per CDR3 protein. The sample has 390,000 or so distinct CDR3 sequences, roughly 20% seen once. Time point indicated: persistent/refractory GD, antithyroid drugs over 5 years with positive TRAb. RNA from PBMCs was the source of the TCR library. Source: peripheral blood mononuclear cells (PBMCs), taken when the disease was refractory, from a patient treated with antithyroid drugs. The receptors were gathered from a woman in her thirties or forties with Graves disease.

Details on this clonotype: With only one base between it and a far larger clone, this is likely a read error. The chain's CDR3 is CASSGGTSGSGDNIQYF. The CDR3 DNA follows: TGCGCCAGCAGCGGAGGGACTAGCGGGAGTGGAGACAACATTCAGTACTTC. The gene calls are TRBV5-1 and TRBJ2-5; 14 bases align to TRBD2. The end of the DNA is better explained by TRBJ2-4, so the J call may be wrong. Germline lookup yields CDR1 SGHRS and CDR2 YFSETQ. This CDR3 contains 17 residues.

This clonotype was observed a handful of times. In DNA form, the CDR3 reads TGTGCCAGCAGTACCTCTAGGGGCACAGATACGCAGTATTTT. Its protein is CASSTSRGTDTQYF. J is TRBJ2-3 and V is TRBV28; D is ambiguous. The CDR3 is 14 residues long. CDR1 and CDR2 (germline): MDHEN, SYDVKM. V lost 5 bases, J lost 1 base, and 10 bases lay in between.

The gene calls are TRBV28 and TRBJ2-1; 11 bases fit TRBD2. The germline gives CDR1 MDHEN, CDR2 SYDVKM. Trimming at V came to 5 bases and at J to 0 bases, leaving 12 bases not matched to a gene. The CDR3 spans 19 residues. The CDR3 reads CASSPGLAGGPSSYNEQFF. The CDR3 DNA reads TGTGCCAGCAGTCCCGGGCTAGCGGGAGGTCCAAGCTCCTACAATGAGCAGTTCTTC.

This clonotype was observed a few times. V usage is TRBV5-1 and J usage is TRBJ2-7; D is unclear. There are 14 residues in the CDR3. The V gene's germline CDR1 is SGHRS and CDR2 YFSETQ. Trimming pared 0 bases from V and 2 bases from J, leaving 9 bases between. The CDR3 nucleotides are TGCGCCAGCAGCTTGGTTGCGGAAGCCTACGAGCAGTACTTC. Protein sequence: CASSLVAEAYEQYF.

Turning to this clonotype: Since a much larger clone is just one base distant, this may be a read error. CDR3 amino acids: CASSSGRDYEQYF. As DNA, the CDR3 is TGTGCCAGCAGTTCTGGACGGGACTACGAGCAGTACTTC. V usage is TRBV6-5 and J usage is TRBJ2-7, with D tentatively TRBD2 (5 bases). CDR3 length: 13 residues. Trimming shortened V by 4 bases and J by 3 bases, and 10 bases separated the two germline ends. CDR1 MNHEY and CDR2 SVGAGI come from the germline V gene.

This clonotype has at least ten counts. The CDR3 DNA is TGTGCCAGCAGCTTAGATCGGTGGCAGGGCAAATTCCAAGAGACCCAGTACTTC. Its translation: CASSLDRWQGKFQETQYF. The chain uses TRBV11-2 and TRBJ2-5, with D possibly being TRBD1 (5 bases). The CDR3 covers 18 residues. The germline V gene encodes CDR1 SGHAT and CDR2 FQNNGV. The V end was cut by 0 bases, the J end by 1 base, with 18 bases between.

This clonotype was counted a few times. The V call is TRBV5-1, the J call TRBJ1-1; TRBD1 is a possible D gene (6 bases). The germline V gene has CDR1 SGHRS and CDR2 YFSETQ. The CDR3 covers 13 residues. V was trimmed by 4 bases and J by 8 bases, leaving 15 bases between them. The CDR3 loop is CASSQPDDREAFF. The DNA for the CDR3 is TGCGCCAGCAGCCAACCGGACGACAGGGAAGCTTTCTTT.

A word on this clonotype: Mismatch with germline at one junction end may stem from a read error. The chain links TRBV6-5 to TRBJ1-1; D might be TRBD1 (6 bases). This CDR3 comprises 13 residues. Per germline, CDR1 MNHEY and CDR2 SVGAGI. This CDR3 is CANSYTAGVEAFF. Written as DNA, the CDR3 is TGTGCCAACAGTTACACCGCAGGGGTTGAAGCTTTCTTT.

The chain carries TRBV5-1 and TRBJ2-3; 15 nucleotides line up with TRBD2. Unmatched junction bases numbered 8, after V lost 4 bases and J lost 14 bases. Germline V lookup: CDR1 SGHRS, CDR2 YFSETQ. The CDR3 length is 14 residues. In DNA, the CDR3 is TGCGCCAGCAGCAGCGGGACTAGCGGGAGGTATTGGTATTTT. Protein sequence: CASSSGTSGRYWYF.

V is TRBV2 and J is TRBJ2-1; 8 nucleotides agree with TRBD2. The germline CDR1 and CDR2 sequences are SNHLY and FYNNEI. The V segment lost 3 bases and the J segment 4 bases; nucleotides outside the gene matches: 5. This CDR3 is built from 15 residues. CDR3 coding DNA: TGTGCCAGCAGTGATTCACTAGCGGTGTACAATGAGCAGTTCTTC. It codes for CASSDSLAVYNEQFF. The complete variable domain, with remaining parts taken from reference TRBV2 and TRBJ2-1, reads EPEVTQTPSHQVTQMGQEVILRCVPISNHLYFYWYRQILGQKVEFLVSFYNNEISEKSEIFDDQFSVERPDGSNFTLKIRSTKLEDSAMYFCASSDSLAVYNEQFFGPGTRLTVL.

In its sample, this clonotype was seen a few times. The chain joins TRBV7-8 to TRBJ2-3; D is uncertain. In germline, CDR1 is SGHVS, CDR2 FQNEAQ. Trimming cost V 5 bases and J 0 bases, with 12 bases left between them. The CDR3 length is 15 residues. In DNA, the CDR3 is TGTGCCAGCAGCCCAACGTCGGGCAGCACAGATACGCAGTATTTT. Amino acid sequence: CASSPTSGSTDTQYF.

There are many counts of this clonotype. The gene calls are TRBV20-1 and TRBJ1-1; tentatively, D is TRBD1 (5 bases). With 7 bases removed from V and 1 base from J, the gap between germline ends came to 10 bases. Germline V gene data show CDR1 as DFQATT and CDR2 as SNEGSKA (reference sequence). The CDR3 totals 12 residues. CDR3 in amino acids: CSGNQGNTEAFF. In nucleotides, the CDR3 is TGCAGTGGTAACCAGGGGAACACTGAAGCTTTCTTT.

As to this clonotype: This may be a read error, as it is one base from a much larger clone. Because the CDR3 is missing its conserved closing phenylalanine or tryptophan, this is likely a read error. V and J are TRBV27 and TRBJ1-1; the D gene is possibly TRBD1 (5 bases). The V gene lost 4 bases and the J gene lost 0 bases, with 18 bases spanning the gap. CDR1 is MNHEY, CDR2 SMNVEV, per germline (reference sequence). The CDR3 totals 17 residues. In DNA form, the CDR3 reads TGTGCCAGCAGTTCCGCGGGCACCCGGGGCCTGAACACTGAAGCTTTCTCT. Its protein product is CASSSAGTRGLNTEAFS.

This clonotype has only a few counts. With a much larger clone just one base away, this may be a read error. This chain links TRBV27 with TRBJ1-5; D remains ambiguous. CDR3 length: 13 residues. Germline CDR1 is MNHEY and CDR2 is SMNVEV (reference sequence). CDR3: CAGSLGINQPQHF. The CDR3 DNA is TGTGCCGGCAGTTTGGGGATCAATCAGCCCCAGCATTTT.